This is a list of T cell receptor beta chains from one sample in a study of control samples from healthy donors and cancer patients. Libraries were prepared by immunoSEQ multiplex PCR; TCRdb keeps only in-frame clonotypes and omits some of them. The sample has tens of thousands of clones, about nine tenths seen once; the top ten hold approximately 1%. The sequenced sample consisted of blood. The receptor set was obtained from a woman in her twenties or thirties in good health. The CDR3 runs from the conserved cysteine through the conserved F or W.

TRBJ1-5 | TRBV15 | CATSRGGSGQPQHF
TRBJ1-1 | TRBV6-6 | CASSPPGVTNTEAFF
TRBJ2-1 | TRBV3-1/TRBV3-2 | CASSQPPTRDEQFF
TRBJ2-3 | TRBV27 | CASSLEREGTQYF
TRBJ2-3 | TRBV4-2 | CASSQDGRSTDTQYF
TRBJ2-6 | TRBV15 | CATSRGQDSGVNVLTF
TRBJ1-2 | TRBV29-1 | CSVEVGTNYGYTF
TRBJ1-1 | TRBV28 | CASGDVDIEAFF
TRBJ2-3 | TRBV6-5 | CASRGGTPSTDTQYF
TRBJ2-7 | TRBV4-1 | CASSPTGTEQYF
TRBJ2-7 | TRBV6-5 | CASRQGQAYEQYF
TRBJ2-7 | TRBV6-5 | CASSPGYSEQYF
TRBJ1-2 | TRBV18 | CASSPSTGSNYGYTF
TRBJ1-2 | TRBV6-2/TRBV6-3 | CASSYSRVRVKGINYGYTF
TRBJ1-5 | TRBV5-4 | CASSLGSNQPQHF
TRBJ2-5 | TRBV28 | CASTVTGRGFQETQYF
TRBJ2-3 | TRBV27 | CASTYGEGARTTDTQYF
TRBJ1-2 | TRBV12-3/TRBV12-4 | CASSPQENYGYTF
TRBJ2-7 | TRBV6-5 | CASSYSRQGLHEQYF
TRBJ1-6 | TRBV5-1 | CASSAQGEDSPLHF
TRBJ2-1 | TRBV18 | CASSFDSYNEQFF
TRBJ1-5 | TRBV29-1 | CSVRLSGAPGRQPQHF
TRBJ1-5 | TRBV3-1/TRBV3-2 | CASSQGGRPQHF